This TCR beta chain is drawn from a study of PD-L1 blockade in urothelial cancer. Study-wide background: Each participant's history included 0 to 3 prior chemotherapy regimens.

Documented time point: peripheral blood 6 weeks after treatment start. Sample contribution per patient ranged from 1 to 8, covering pretreatment and on-treatment. A word on this clone: Antigen: not known.

Data came from immunoSEQ multiplex PCR; TCRdb stores just in-frame clones and leaves some out. The sample lists about 43,000 clones; about four fifths were seen once. Overall study findings and caveats: At the 3-week point, tumor-associated blood clones expanded more in durable-benefit patients.

The receptor was derived from a man aged 60 to 69 with urothelial cancer. Sequenced material: PBMCs, taken around atezolizumab (anti-PD-L1) treatment.

The CDR3, as DNA: TGTGCCAGCAGCATAGGGACTAGCGGGGGACCTACAGATACGCAGTATTTT. It codes for CASSIGTSGGPTDTQYF. The chain couples TRBV9 to TRBJ2-3; 14 bases agree with TRBD2. The germline V gene has CDR1 SGDLS and CDR2 YYNGEE. The V and J ends lost 4 bases and 3 bases, in that order; junction bases with no gene match: 7. The CDR3 sequence is 17 residues long.